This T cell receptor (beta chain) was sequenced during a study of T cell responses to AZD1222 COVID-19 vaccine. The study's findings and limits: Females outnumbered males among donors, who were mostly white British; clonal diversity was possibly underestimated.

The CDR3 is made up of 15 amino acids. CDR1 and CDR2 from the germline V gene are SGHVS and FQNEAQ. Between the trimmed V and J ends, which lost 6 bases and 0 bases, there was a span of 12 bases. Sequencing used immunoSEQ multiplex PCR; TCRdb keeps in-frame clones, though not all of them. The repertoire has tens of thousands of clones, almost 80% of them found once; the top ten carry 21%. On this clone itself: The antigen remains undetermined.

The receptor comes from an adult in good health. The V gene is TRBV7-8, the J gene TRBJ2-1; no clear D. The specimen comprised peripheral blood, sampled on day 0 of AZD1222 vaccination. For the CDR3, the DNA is TGTGCCAGCAGTCCCTTTTTGGGCTCCTACAATGAGCAGTTCTTC. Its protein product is CASSPFLGSYNEQFF.